This T cell receptor (beta chain) was captured by sequencing in a study of OX40 agonist ivuxolimab in advanced cancers. Study as a whole: Across the patients, intravenous ivuxolimab was delivered every 2 weeks at 0.01 to 10 mg/kg. The study's findings and limits: Relatively little clonal expansion, among the lowest observed, appeared in partial responders at 0.1-3.0 mg/kg.

On this clone: The target antigen is unknown.

Sequencing was performed with immunoSEQ multiplex PCR; in TCRdb, only in-frame clones are kept and a portion is missing. Of roughly 32,000 clones listed, more than 70% are singletons. The V gene end was trimmed by 0 bases and the J gene end by 7 bases; junction bases not matched to a gene: 2. The germline gives CDR1 GTSNPN, CDR2 SVGIG (reference sequence). The CDR3 is 13 residues long. Here the sequenced sample was CD4+ or CD8+ T cells sorted from blood, taken in a trial of the OX40 agonist ivuxolimab. The chain combines TRBV30 with TRBJ1-5, with 8 bases fitting TRBD1. The TCR sequence derives from an adult with an advanced solid tumor such as melanoma, head and neck, liver or kidney cancer. The CDR3 region is CAWSVQGEQPQHF. CDR3 DNA: TGTGCCTGGAGTGTACAGGGGGAGCAGCCCCAGCATTTT.